The clone carrying this T cell receptor beta chain was detected many times. Its matching antigen is unknown. TCRdb called the reads again in MiXCR, with one record for every CDR3 protein. The sample lists about 440,000 distinct CDR3 sequences, 25% to 40% seen once, with roughly 15% in the top ten. This record comes from a study of T cell repertoires in cytomegalovirus infection. About the research overall: Both CMV infection and a matching HLA type were indicated by public TCR beta signatures.

Study-wide points: Clonotype analysis showed dominance of the ex vivo response by HLA-C-restricted CMV-specific TCR beta clonotypes.

Germline V CDR1 and CDR2: SGHVS, FNYEAQ. CDR3 length equals 12 residues. The V end lost 6 bases, the J end lost 7 bases, and 9 bases lay between the germline ends. V and J are TRBV7-6 and TRBJ1-4; TRBD1 might be the D (5 bases). The sample was PBMCs. This sequence was found in a human donor in good health (CMV status not recorded). Some clones in this sample may be carry-over from other donors' samples. In DNA form, the CDR3 reads TGTGCCAGCAGTGCAGGGTTTGAAAAACTGTTTTTT. This sequence encodes CASSAGFEKLFF.